Shown below are 30 T cell receptor beta chains from a single sample sequenced in a study of blood T cell repertoires in COVID-19. The data were produced by immunoSEQ multiplex PCR, yet TCRdb's version contains in-frame clones alone and is incomplete. This table holds hundreds of thousands of clones, about four fifths found once. Sequencing used peripheral blood. The origin of the receptors is a man at least 80 years old with acute or convalescent COVID-19.

This chain joins TRBV5-1 and TRBJ1-3; 8 bases match TRBD1. The trim removed 4 bases at V and 0 bases at J, leaving 3 bases unmatched. Germline CDR1 reads SGHRS; CDR2 reads YFSETQ. The CDR3 runs to 15 residues. The CDR3 reads CASSDTGGSGNTIYF. The CDR3 nucleotides are TGCGCCAGCAGCGACACAGGGGGCTCTGGAAACACCATATATTTT.

The chain recombines TRBV29-1 with TRBJ1-4; D remains unclear. Germline loops: CDR1 SQVTM, CDR2 ANQGSEA. The germline V and J ends were trimmed by 4 bases and 6 bases, with 9 bases remaining between them. The CDR3 runs to 12 residues. The CDR3 loop is CSVVSTHEKLFF. Written as DNA, the CDR3 is TGCAGCGTTGTAAGCACGCATGAAAAACTGTTTTTT.

This clone was picked up many times. This sequence joins TRBV4-2 and TRBJ2-7, with TRBD2 identical over 8 bases. This CDR3 is 16 amino acids long. V lost 0 bases and J lost 0; bases outside the gene matches: 4. Germline loops: CDR1 LGHNA, CDR2 YNFKEQ. The CDR3 loop is CASSQDLAGPSYEQYF. The CDR3 nucleotides read TGTGCCAGCAGCCAAGATCTAGCGGGCCCCTCCTACGAGCAGTACTTC.

This chain links TRBV5-6 with TRBJ2-7, with 11 bases matching TRBD1. CDR1 and CDR2 from the germline V gene are SGHDT and YYEEEE. After removal of 0 bases from V and 2 bases from J, the junction contained 4 bases not matched to a gene. There are 16 residues in the CDR3. CDR3 in amino acids: CASSLVGGQGAYEQYF. Here the CDR3 DNA reads TGTGCCAGCAGCTTGGTCGGGGGACAGGGGGCCTACGAGCAGTACTTC.

The chain recombines TRBV9 with TRBJ2-4; maybe TRBD1 (5 bases). CDR3 length: 15 residues. Germline CDR1 reads SGDLS; CDR2 reads YYNGEE. Trimming took 1 base from V and 2 from J, leaving 10 bases between them. The CDR3 nucleotides are TGTGCCAGCAGCGTAAGGTGGGGCCCCAAAAACATTCAGTACTTC. Translation gives CASSVRWGPKNIQYF.

The J gene is TRBJ2-2, the V gene TRBV14, with TRBD1 as a possible D gene (6 bases). The germline V gene has CDR1 SGHDN and CDR2 FVKESK. V shed 3 bases and J shed 2 bases, with 10 bases lying between them. The CDR3 has 15 amino acids. The CDR3 protein is CASSQYGTNTGELFF. Written as DNA, the CDR3 is TGTGCCAGCAGCCAGTACGGGACAAACACCGGGGAGCTGTTTTTT.

This clone has just a few counts. The chain recombines TRBV30 with TRBJ2-2; 16 bases map to TRBD2. V lost 8 bases to trimming and J lost 4 bases; unmatched junction nucleotides: 10. CDR1 is GTSNPN and CDR2 is SVGIG in the germline V gene (reference sequence). The CDR3 spans 17 residues. CDR3 in amino acids: CAAEPGLAGGGTGELFF. In DNA, the CDR3 is TGTGCCGCCGAACCGGGACTAGCGGGAGGGGGCACCGGGGAGCTGTTTTTT.

The rearrangement uses TRBV7-9 and TRBJ2-2; 13 bases are a match to TRBD2. Per the germline V gene, CDR1 is SEHNR and CDR2 is FQNEAQ (reference sequence). Trimming cost V 5 bases and J 5 bases; bases outside gene matches: 5. The CDR3 is made up of 16 amino acids. The chain's CDR3 is CASSGGLAGYTGELFF. The CDR3 DNA is TGTGCCAGCAGCGGGGGACTAGCGGGATATACCGGGGAGCTGTTTTTT.

The V gene is TRBV30, the J gene TRBJ2-1; TRBD2 matches 8 bases. The CDR3 length is 17 residues. The ends lost 0 bases at V and 1 base at J; junction bases unmatched: 8. The germline gives CDR1 GTSNPN, CDR2 SVGIG (reference sequence). DNA of the CDR3: TGTGCCTGGAGTGTACCGGGGGGGGGCCTTTCCTACAATGAGCAGTTCTTC. It codes for CAWSVPGGGLSYNEQFF. Together with reference TRBV30 and TRBJ2-1, the CDR3 gives the full variable domain: SQTIHQWPATLVQPVGSPLSLECTVEGTSNPNLYWYRQAAGRGLQLLFYSVGIGQISSEVPQNLSASRPQDRQFILSSKKLLLSDSGFYLCAWSVPGGGLSYNEQFFGPGTRLTVL.

The CDR3 nucleotides read TGCACCAGCAGCCAAGATCGACTAGCGGGGGGATCCTCCTACAATGAGCAGTTCTTC. The encoded protein is CTSSQDRLAGGSSYNEQFF. V is TRBV1 and J is TRBJ2-1; the table's D call TRBD2 went unverified against the DNA. TRBV1 is tagged as a pseudogene. The CDR3 is 19 residues long.

The rearrangement uses TRBV13 and TRBJ2-3; TRBD2 matches at 10 bases. Germline CDR1 reads PRHDT; CDR2 reads FYEKMQ (reference sequence). The J segment lost 5 bases and the V segment lost 4 bases, leaving 6 bases of the junction unmatched. This CDR3 has 15 residues. In DNA, the CDR3 is TGTGCCAGCAGCTCCCTTAGCGGGGGGTTAGATACGCAGTATTTT. Translating gives CASSSLSGGLDTQYF.

In DNA form, the CDR3 reads TGTGCCAGCAGCCGTCTAGGTTTAGTGCCTGAAGCTTTCTTT. Amino acid sequence: CASSRLGLVPEAFF. This sequence joins TRBV7-9 and TRBJ1-1; D gene ambiguous. The CDR3 is made up of 14 amino acids. In germline, CDR1 is SEHNR, CDR2 FQNEAQ (reference sequence). Trimming stripped 5 bases from V and 6 bases from J, with 16 bases between.

The chain is built from TRBV27 and TRBJ1-5; D might be TRBD1 (5 bases). The germline gives CDR1 MNHEY, CDR2 SMNVEV (reference sequence). This CDR3 spans 20 amino acids. V lost 1 base, J lost 2 bases, and 24 bases lay in between. CDR3 sequence: CASSLWGRGKGRIGNQPQHF. The CDR3 DNA follows: TGTGCCAGCAGTTTATGGGGGAGGGGCAAAGGTCGGATTGGCAATCAGCCCCAGCATTTT.

The chain joins TRBV5-1 to TRBJ2-3, with 14 bases aligning to TRBD2. The CDR3 spans 18 residues. With 0 bases clipped from V and 6 bases from J, the junction kept 9 bases outside the gene matches. Germline CDR1 and CDR2: SGHRS and YFSETQ. CDR3 loop: CASSLGGLAGVGMDTQYF. CDR3 nucleotide sequence: TGCGCCAGCAGCTTGGGGGGACTAGCGGGAGTGGGCATGGATACGCAGTATTTT.

J is TRBJ2-1 and V is TRBV27, with 8 positions matching TRBD2. Germline lookup yields CDR1 MNHEY and CDR2 SMNVEV (reference sequence). Trimming removed 6 bases from V and 7 bases from J; junction bases left unmatched: 14. The CDR3 length is 16 residues. The CDR3 spells CASRGRYRGGGNEQFF. In nucleotides, the CDR3 is TGTGCCAGCAGGGGAAGGTACCGGGGGGGCGGAAATGAGCAGTTCTTC.

The genes are TRBV4-1 and TRBJ1-2; D unresolved. There are 15 residues in the CDR3. Germline V gene sequence: CDR1 MGHRA, CDR2 YSYEKL. Trimming took off 2 bases at V and 4 bases at J, with 14 bases between the two ends. Here the CDR3 DNA reads TGCGCCAGCAGCCAATTCGTTACCCAAGCCTATGGCTACACCTTC. It yields the protein CASSQFVTQAYGYTF.

The chain is built from TRBV5-1 and TRBJ1-5, with D unresolved. Germline loops: CDR1 SGHRS, CDR2 YFSETQ. The CDR3 sequence is 14 residues long. V lost 1 base and J lost 2, with 7 bases in between. CDR3 bases: TGCGCCAGCAGCTTGTCCTCAGGCAATCAGCCCCAGCATTTT. Translating gives CASSLSSGNQPQHF.

The chain recombines TRBV12-3 or TRBV12-4 with TRBJ1-6; the D gene is possibly TRBD1 (5 bases). This CDR3 comprises 11 residues. Trimming left V 3 bases short and J 14 bases short, with 8 bases between. The CDR3 protein is CASSLGGALHF. For the CDR3, the DNA is TGTGCCAGCAGTTTGGGGGGGGCCCTCCACTTT.

The genes are TRBV6-2 or TRBV6-3 and TRBJ1-1, with D perhaps matching TRBD1 (6 bases). Germline assignment: CDR1 MNHEY and CDR2 SVGEGT. The length of the CDR3 is 14 residues. V lost 5 bases and J 0 bases, leaving 10 bases between the germline ends. The DNA of the CDR3 is TGTGCCAGCAGTCAGGACAGTTTGAACACTGAAGCTTTCTTT. As protein: CASSQDSLNTEAFF.

CDR3: CASSLGTETDTQYF. CDR3 DNA: TGCGCCAGCAGCTTGGGGACAGAAACAGATACGCAGTATTTT. The chain carries TRBV5-1 and TRBJ2-3; D is possibly TRBD1 (6 bases). This CDR3 is 14 amino acids long. The germline CDR1 and CDR2 sequences are SGHRS and YFSETQ. The germline V and J ends were trimmed by 0 bases and 3 bases, with 8 bases remaining between them.

This clone was seen only once. The chain uses TRBV28 and TRBJ2-7; weak D call: TRBD1 (5 bases). The germline gives CDR1 MDHEN, CDR2 SYDVKM. The V end lost 3 bases, the J end lost 5 bases, and 11 bases lay between the germline ends. The CDR3 spans 13 residues. CDR3 sequence (DNA): TGTGCCAGCAGTTTGCAGGGAACGGACGAGCAGTACTTC. Residues: CASSLQGTDEQYF.

This clone was seen repeatedly, ten times or more. The rearrangement joins TRBV19 to TRBJ2-2; TRBD2 matches 8 bases. Germline loops: CDR1 LNHDA, CDR2 SQIVND (reference sequence). The ends lost 5 bases at V and 6 bases at J; junction bases unmatched: 8. CDR3 length equals 15 residues. This chain's CDR3 is CASSRSGSGAGELFF. The CDR3 region has the DNA TGTGCCAGTAGTCGAAGCGGGAGTGGGGCCGGGGAGCTGTTTTTT.

This chain uses TRBV5-6 with TRBJ2-3, with a possible D match to TRBD2 (5 bases). V dropped 5 bases and J dropped 6 bases, with 16 bases sitting between them. The CDR3 loop spans 14 amino acids. Per the germline V gene, CDR1 is SGHDT and CDR2 is YYEEEE. For the CDR3, the DNA is TGTGCCAGCAGAGATAGAGGGTGGGCCGATACGCAGTATTTT. Translation gives CASRDRGWADTQYF.

CDR3 region: CASSLAPQETQYF. CDR3 DNA: TGCGCCAGCAGCTTGGCCCCTCAAGAGACCCAGTACTTC. This chain uses TRBV5-1 with TRBJ2-5; D gene ambiguous. V lost 0 bases to trimming and J lost 2 bases, with 5 bases between them. The CDR3 sequence is 13 residues long. Germline values: CDR1 SGHRS, CDR2 YFSETQ.

This clone was found once. The chain joins TRBV9 to TRBJ2-3, with D possibly TRBD1 on 5 matching bases. Germline loops: CDR1 SGDLS, CDR2 YYNGEE. With 1 base removed from V and 4 bases from J, the gap between germline ends came to 10 bases. The CDR3 is 14 amino acids. The CDR3 region is CASSVMVGADTQYF. The CDR3 nucleotides read TGTGCCAGCAGCGTAATGGTAGGGGCAGATACGCAGTATTTT.

The gene calls are TRBV27 and TRBJ1-5; weak D call: TRBD1 (5 bases). CDR3 length: 16 residues. The germline CDR1 and CDR2 sequences are MNHEY and SMNVEV (reference sequence). Trimming stripped 4 bases from V and 1 base from J, with 14 bases between. CDR3 DNA sequence: TGTGCCAGCAGTTCTCGTTTCAGGGCCAGCAATCAGCCCCAGCATTTT. Its translation: CASSSRFRASNQPQHF.

The chain has TRBV5-5 and TRBJ2-7, with 7 bases identical to TRBD1. Trimming took 0 bases from V and 4 from J; bases not matched to a gene: 7. CDR3 length equals 15 residues. Germline values: CDR1 SGHKS, CDR2 YYEKEE (reference sequence). This CDR3 reads CASSLDRGPLYEQYF. CDR3 DNA: TGTGCCAGCAGCTTGGACAGGGGCCCCCTTTACGAGCAGTACTTC.

In this sample, this clone turned up once. The chain combines TRBV28 with TRBJ1-5, with TRBD1 matching over 7 bases. Per the germline V gene, CDR1 is MDHEN and CDR2 is SYDVKM. There are 19 residues in the CDR3. J gave up 2 bases and V 2 bases, and 15 bases lay outside the gene matches. The CDR3 region has the DNA TGTGCCAGCAGTTTACCTCTTTACAGGGGTCCGATCGGCAATCAGCCCCAGCATTTT. It specifies CASSLPLYRGPIGNQPQHF.

The chain employs TRBV18 and TRBJ2-2; 9 positions agree with TRBD2. The junction had 13 bases not matched to a gene; V was cut back by 1 base and J by 4 bases. This CDR3 region has 19 residues. The germline CDR1 and CDR2 sequences are KGHSH and LQKENI. The CDR3 spells CASSPRWVLAGHSTGELFF. CDR3 nucleotides: TGTGCCAGCTCACCACGGTGGGTACTAGCGGGTCATTCCACCGGGGAGCTGTTTTTT.

The chain is built from TRBV6-5 and TRBJ1-2; 9 nucleotides line up with TRBD1. The CDR3 is 13 residues long. Looked up from germline, CDR1 is MNHEY and CDR2 is SVGAGI. Trimming at V came to 7 bases and at J to 10 bases, leaving 10 bases not matched to a gene. The CDR3 reads CASKMPGQGVYTF. Here the CDR3 DNA reads TGTGCCAGCAAAATGCCGGGACAGGGAGTCTACACCTTC.